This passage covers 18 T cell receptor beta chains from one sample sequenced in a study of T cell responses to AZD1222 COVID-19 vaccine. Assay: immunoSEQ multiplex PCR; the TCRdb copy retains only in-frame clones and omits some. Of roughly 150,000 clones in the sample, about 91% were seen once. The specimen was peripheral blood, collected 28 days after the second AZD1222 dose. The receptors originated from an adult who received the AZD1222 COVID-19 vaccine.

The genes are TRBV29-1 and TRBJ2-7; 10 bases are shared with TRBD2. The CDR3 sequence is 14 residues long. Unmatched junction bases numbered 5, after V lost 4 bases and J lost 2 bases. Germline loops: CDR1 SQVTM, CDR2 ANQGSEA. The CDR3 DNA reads TGCAGCGTTGTAGGTCTAGCGGGAGCCTACGAGCAGTACTTC. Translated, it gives CSVVGLAGAYEQYF.

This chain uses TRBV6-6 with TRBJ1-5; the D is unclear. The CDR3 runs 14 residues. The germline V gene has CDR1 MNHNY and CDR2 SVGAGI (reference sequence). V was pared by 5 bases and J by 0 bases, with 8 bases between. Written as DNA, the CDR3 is TGTGCCAGCAGTCCTACCAATAGCAATCAGCCCCAGCATTTT. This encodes CASSPTNSNQPQHF.

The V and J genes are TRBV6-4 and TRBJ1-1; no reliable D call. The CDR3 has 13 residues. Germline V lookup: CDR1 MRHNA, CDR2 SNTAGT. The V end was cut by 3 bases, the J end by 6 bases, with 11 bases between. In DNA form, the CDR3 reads TGTGCCAGCAGTGAACCCTCCGACGCTGAAGCTTTCTTT. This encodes CASSEPSDAEAFF.

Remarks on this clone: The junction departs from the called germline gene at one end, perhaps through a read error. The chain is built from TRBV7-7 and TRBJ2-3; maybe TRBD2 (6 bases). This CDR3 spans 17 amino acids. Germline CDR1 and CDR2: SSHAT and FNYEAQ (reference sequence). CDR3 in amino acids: CASSRNPIATGADTQYF. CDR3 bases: TGTGCTAGCAGCCGAAACCCTATAGCAACGGGGGCAGATACGCAGTATTTT.

CDR3 coding DNA: TGCAGCGTTGAAGATACGGGGACGTCCTACGAGCAGTACTTC. This sequence encodes CSVEDTGTSYEQYF. The chain carries TRBV29-1 and TRBJ2-7; D assignment may be TRBD1 or TRBD2 (5 bases each). Between the trimmed V and J ends, which lost 0 bases and 1 base, there was a span of 10 bases. The CDR3 loop spans 14 amino acids. Germline lookup yields CDR1 SQVTM and CDR2 ANQGSEA.

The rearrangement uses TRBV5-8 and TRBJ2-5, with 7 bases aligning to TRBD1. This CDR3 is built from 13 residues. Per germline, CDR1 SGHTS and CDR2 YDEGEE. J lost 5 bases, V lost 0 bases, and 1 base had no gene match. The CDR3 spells CASSLEQGETQYF. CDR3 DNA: TGTGCCAGCAGCTTGGAACAGGGGGAGACCCAGTACTTC.

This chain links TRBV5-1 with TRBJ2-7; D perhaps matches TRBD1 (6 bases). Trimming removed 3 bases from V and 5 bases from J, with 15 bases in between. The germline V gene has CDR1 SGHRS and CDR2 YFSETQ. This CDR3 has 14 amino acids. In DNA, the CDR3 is TGCGCCAGCAGCTACTTACAGGGTGGCAACGAGCAGTACTTC. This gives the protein CASSYLQGGNEQYF.

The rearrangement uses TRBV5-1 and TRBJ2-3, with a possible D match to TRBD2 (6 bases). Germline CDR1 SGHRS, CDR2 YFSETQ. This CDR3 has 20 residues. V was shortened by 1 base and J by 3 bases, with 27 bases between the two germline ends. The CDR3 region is CASSLKLNPGTQGRTDTQYF. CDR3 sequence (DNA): TGCGCCAGCAGCTTGAAACTTAACCCCGGGACCCAAGGGAGGACAGATACGCAGTATTTT.

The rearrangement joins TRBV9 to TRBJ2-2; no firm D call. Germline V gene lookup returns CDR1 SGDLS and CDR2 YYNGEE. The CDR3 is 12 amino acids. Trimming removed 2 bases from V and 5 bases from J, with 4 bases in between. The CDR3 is CASSVLTGELFF. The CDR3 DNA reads TGTGCCAGCAGCGTTTTAACCGGGGAGCTGTTTTTT.

CDR3 DNA sequence: TGCGCCAGCAGCTTGGTGGCTAGCGGGGACAATGAGCAGTTCTTC. Translating it yields CASSLVASGDNEQFF. The rearrangement joins TRBV5-1 to TRBJ2-1, with TRBD2 matching 9 bases. The ends lost 0 bases at V and 5 bases at J; junction bases unmatched: 3. Germline CDR1 is SGHRS and CDR2 is YFSETQ. This CDR3 contains 15 residues.

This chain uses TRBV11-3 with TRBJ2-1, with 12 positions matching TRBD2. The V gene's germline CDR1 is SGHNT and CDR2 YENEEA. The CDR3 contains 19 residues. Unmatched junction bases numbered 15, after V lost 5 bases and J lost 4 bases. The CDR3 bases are TGTGCCAGCAGCCTCTCAGTGACTAGCGGGAGAGGCGCTTACAATGAGCAGTTCTTC. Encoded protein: CASSLSVTSGRGAYNEQFF.

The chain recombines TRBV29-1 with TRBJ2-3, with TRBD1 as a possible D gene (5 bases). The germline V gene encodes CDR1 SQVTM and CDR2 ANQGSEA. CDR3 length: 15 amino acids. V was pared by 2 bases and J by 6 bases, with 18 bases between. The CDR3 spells CSVEISGHPVDTQYF. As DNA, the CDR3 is TGCAGCGTTGAAATTTCTGGACACCCGGTTGATACGCAGTATTTT.

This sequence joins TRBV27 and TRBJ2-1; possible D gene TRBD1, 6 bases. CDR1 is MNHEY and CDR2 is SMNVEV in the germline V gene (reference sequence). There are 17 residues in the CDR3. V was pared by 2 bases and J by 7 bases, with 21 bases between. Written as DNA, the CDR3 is TGTGCCAGCAGTTTAATCTCTTTTGGGGGCCCACCTAATGAGCAGTTCTTC. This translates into CASSLISFGGPPNEQFF.

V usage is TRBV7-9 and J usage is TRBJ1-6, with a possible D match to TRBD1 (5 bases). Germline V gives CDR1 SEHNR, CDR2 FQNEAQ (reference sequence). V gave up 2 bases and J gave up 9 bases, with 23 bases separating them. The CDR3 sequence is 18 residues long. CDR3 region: CASSLRPLPGDWGSPLHF. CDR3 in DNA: TGTGCCAGCAGCTTAAGGCCCTTACCCGGGGACTGGGGTTCACCCCTCCACTTT.

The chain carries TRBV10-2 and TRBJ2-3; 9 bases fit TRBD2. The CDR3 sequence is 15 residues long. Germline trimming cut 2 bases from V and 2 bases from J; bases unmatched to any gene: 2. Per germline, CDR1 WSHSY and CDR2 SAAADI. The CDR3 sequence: CASSEAGGYTDTQYF. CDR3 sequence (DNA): TGCGCCAGCAGTGAGGCGGGGGGGTACACAGATACGCAGTATTTT.

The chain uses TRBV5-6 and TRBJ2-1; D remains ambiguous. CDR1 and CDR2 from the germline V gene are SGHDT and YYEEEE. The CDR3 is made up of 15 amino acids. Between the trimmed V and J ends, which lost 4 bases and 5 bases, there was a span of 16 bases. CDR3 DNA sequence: TGTGCCAGCAGCCGACCGGGCCGCGACAACAATGAGCAGTTCTTC. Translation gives CASSRPGRDNNEQFF.

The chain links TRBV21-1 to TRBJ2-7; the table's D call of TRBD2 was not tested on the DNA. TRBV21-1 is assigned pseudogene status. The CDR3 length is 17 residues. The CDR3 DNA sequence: TGTGCCAGCAGCGCGGGGCGGGAGATGCCCCTATCCTACGAGCAGTACTTC. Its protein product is CASSAGREMPLSYEQYF.

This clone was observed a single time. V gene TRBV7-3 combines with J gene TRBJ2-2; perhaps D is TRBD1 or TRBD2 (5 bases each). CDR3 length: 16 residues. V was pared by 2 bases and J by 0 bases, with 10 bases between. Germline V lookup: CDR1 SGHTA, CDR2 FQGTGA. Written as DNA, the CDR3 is TGTGCCAGCAGCTTATTCGGGACGGCGAACACCGGGGAGCTGTTTTTT. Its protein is CASSLFGTANTGELFF.